This T cell receptor (beta chain) stems from a study of T cells in Graves' hyperthyroidism and ophthalmopathy (dated by TCRdb to between 2019 and 2020). In terms of the full investigation: Peripheral blood samples were taken at initial diagnosis, before any treatment was given. Thyroid tissue and blood T-cell repertoires from more than five Graves' hyperthyroidism patients were also compared in the study. According to the paper, TCR Vbeta CDR3 sequencing was carried out on approximately 140 peripheral blood samples, which came from fewer than 50 ophthalmopathy, fewer than 80 hyperthyroidism and about 17 progressor patients. Prospective prediction of ophthalmopathy was tested in an independent validation cohort consisting of 18 to 20 hyperthyroidism patients and approximately 16 patients who later progressed to ophthalmopathy. The 95 to 100 discovery patients were divided at random into training and test sets in a 7:3 ratio. TCR V-J signatures able to tell the groups apart were searched for in a discovery cohort of some 97 patients, of whom 43 had Graves' ophthalmopathy and 57 had stable Graves' hyperthyroidism. Following sampling, methimazole starting at 30 mg daily was given to hyperthyroidism patients, and high-dose intravenous methylprednisolone was given to ophthalmopathy patients. Broad study findings and their caveats: In cross-validation, a model built on a 13 V-J signature told ophthalmopathy apart from stable hyperthyroidism with 87.88% sensitivity and roughly 81% specificity, and in testing the same model reached 80%/75%. No statistical method was used to fix the sample size in advance, and group allocation was not hidden from the investigators. Most expanded thyroid clonotypes (frequency above 0.001) were also detected in blood, a finding suggesting that blood repertoires may reflect thyroid immune responses. In validation, the model predicted progression to ophthalmopathy a median of about 6.8 months before onset, with over 55% sensitivity and roughly 77% specificity.

The TCR beta CDR3 regions were amplified from the RNA transcripts. A first-round RT-PCR of the TCR CDR3 used the HTBI primer set with the Qiagen OneStep RT-PCR kit. A second multiplex PCR round built the libraries, followed by size selection and purification. The libraries were sequenced on an Illumina HiSeq2000 using paired-end 100 bp reads. As for the authors' bioinformatics: SOAPnuke was used to process the raw data, throwing out any read that contained adapters or uncalled bases, had a mean Phred below 15, or lacked an exact constant-primer or identifier match. High-quality paired reads were merged using COPE v1.2.5, and each unique nucleotide sequence was defined as a clonotype. Clonotypes were aligned to IMGT TRBV, TRBD and TRBJ reference segments using MiTCR v1.1. The analysis was restricted to V-J combinations with a frequency above 0.0001, which together covered about 99% of the repertoires. The TCS score was defined as F50 (clonal expansion) divided by E x V (chaos), with BLOSUM62-based TCRdist calculated between CDR3 peptides within each V-J. Welch's t-statistics and random forest reduced fewer than 550 V-J features to roughly 13, which were used in a naive Bayes classifier (R e1071). TCRdb redid the processing of the public reads, applying fastp at Q25 and MiXCR, and retained in-frame beta chains. Each record represents a unique CDR3 protein, reported with the most common genes and DNA among its rows. TCRdb, not the original authors, processed these V and J calls. For this sample the table gives 200,000 to 250,000 distinct CDR3 sequences, of which about a sixth were detected only once. The ten most abundant clones make up over 45% of the sample.

This clonotype was counted ten times or more. Its recognized antigen is unknown. Base qualities are not recorded, but no much larger clone differs from it by a single base. For this chain, trimming is 3 bases at the V end and 5 bases at the J end, and the number of junction bases without a gene match is 7. Counted from cysteine to phenylalanine, this CDR3 has 16 amino acids. Of the read, only the CDR3 DNA is kept; its 48 bases are in frame from base 1. In the germline V gene, CDR1 corresponds to SGHRS and CDR2 to YFSETQ. A patient counted as having stable Graves' hyperthyroidism if no progression to ophthalmopathy occurred over 18 months of follow-up. The hyperthyroidism patients were between 18 and 65 years old and newly diagnosed, with a disease duration of less than 2 months. Any patient with an uncontrolled infection, another autoimmune disease, pregnancy or lactation was excluded. Diagnoses relied on clinical symptoms, serum thyroxine and TRAb, thyroid ultrasound and orbital computed tomography. PBMCs were separated from roughly 10 ml of fresh peripheral blood using Ficoll-Paque density gradient centrifugation. Total RNA was extracted with Trizol reagent, and quality was checked on an Agilent 2100 Bioanalyzer.

The sequenced sample was blood. The sequence links TRBV5-1 to TRBJ2-1; 11 central nucleotides agree with TRBD2. The TCR sequence derives from a woman between 45 and 65 years old with Graves' hyperthyroidism. The nucleotide sequence is given as TGCGCCAGCAGCTCGACCGGGACTAGCGGAAACAATGAGCAGTTCTTC. Protein translation: CASSSTGTSGNNEQFF.